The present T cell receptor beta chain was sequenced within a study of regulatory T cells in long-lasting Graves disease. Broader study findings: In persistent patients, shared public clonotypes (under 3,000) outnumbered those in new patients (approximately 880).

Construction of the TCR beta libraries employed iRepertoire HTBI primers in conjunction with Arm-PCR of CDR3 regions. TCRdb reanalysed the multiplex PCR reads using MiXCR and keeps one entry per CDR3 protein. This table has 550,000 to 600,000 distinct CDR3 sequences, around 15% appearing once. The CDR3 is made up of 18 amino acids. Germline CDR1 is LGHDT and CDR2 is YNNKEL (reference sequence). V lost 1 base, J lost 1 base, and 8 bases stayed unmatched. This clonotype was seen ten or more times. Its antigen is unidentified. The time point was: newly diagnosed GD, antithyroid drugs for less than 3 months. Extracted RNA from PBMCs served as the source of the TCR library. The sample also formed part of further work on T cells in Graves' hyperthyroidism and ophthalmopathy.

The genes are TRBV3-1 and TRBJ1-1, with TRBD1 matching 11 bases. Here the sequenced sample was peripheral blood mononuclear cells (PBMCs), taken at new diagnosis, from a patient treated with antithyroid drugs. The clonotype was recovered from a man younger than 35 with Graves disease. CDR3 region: CASSQGGGTGGRNTEAFF. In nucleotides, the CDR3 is TGTGCCAGCAGCCAAGGCGGAGGGACAGGGGGAAGGAACACTGAAGCTTTCTTT.